This T cell receptor (beta chain) was captured by sequencing in a study of shared clonotypes between healthy human individuals (dated by TCRdb to about 2020). Notes on the research overall: A couple of women and a few men aged 18 to 49 years were included in the cohort. For each donor, CD4 naive and CD4 memory were each run on three plates, CD8 naive on two plates, and CD8 memory on one plate. The study deeply sequenced blood TCR repertoires of about 5 healthy adults to estimate repertoire size and the extent of clonotype sharing between individuals. Different laboratories and diverse techniques were used to prepare libraries and sequence TCR repertoires, to increase sequencing depth and limit assay-specific biases. Each donor's leukapheresis produced roughly between roughly 0.85 and 9.5 billion PBMCs.

What the authors observed across the whole study: Compared with non-shared clonotypes, clonotypes shared by all four sorted-subset donors had higher generation probabilities. Because the study included a small number of donors, the genetic and exposure-history diversity represented was limited. Estimated clonotype richness was generally larger for naive than for memory subsets. Sampling was restricted to blood, and TCR repertoires in tissue are likely to differ from TCR repertoires in blood. Incomplete sequencing was indicated by rarefaction of sorted-subset datasets, despite the large sequencing depth. Around 5% of naive CD4, around 4% of naive CD8, roughly 2.4% of memory CD4, and 0.35% to 0.4% of memory CD8 clonotypes were shared across several donors. Pairwise subsampling led to the expectation that sequencing depth would affect the degree of clonotype sharing among donors.

For the CD8 naive samples, CD45RO-negative cells were positively selected for CCR7, yielding a CD45RA+CCR7+ population from which TemRA cells were excluded. Healthy HIV-negative adults with no recently reported acute infections or vaccinations were included as donors. Every donor was a Caucasian adult residing in Nashville, Tennessee, USA. Blood was obtained by leukapheresis, after which PBMCs were separated by Ficoll-Histopaque density gradient centrifugation and cryopreserved in liquid nitrogen vapor phase. Analytical flow cytometry was used to check the purity and quantity of every magnetically sorted T cell population. Genomic DNA was isolated from each sorted fraction and quantified by UV absorbance on a Nanodrop 2000c. Using the deep immunoSEQ assay, multiplex PCR amplified TCR CDR3 regions from genomic DNA. Extracted genomic DNA from each cell subset was distributed evenly across all wells of several immunoSEQ 96-well plates, and each plate was treated as a replicate. For sorted subsets, each replicate PCR was loaded with about 0.2 ug genomic DNA, equivalent to about 30,000 T cell genomes. Purified libraries were measured with a Qubit 3.0 fluorometer, size-checked on a Bioanalyzer 2100, and measured again with the KAPA Library Quantification kit. Each immunoSEQ 96-well plate was sequenced on its own single-read 150-cycle Illumina NextSeq 550 flow cell. Processing in the source paper ran as follows. Because the immunoSEQ output included only junctional sequences and no quality scores, the filtering could not be the same as the filtering used for full-length reads. Sequences were annotated with PyIR, a Python wrapper for IgBLAST v1.9, and V/J genes and CDR3 were assigned using IMGT germline references. Reads with weak V/J assignments (E-value above 1e-6), missing CDR3, stop codons, out-of-frame junctions, or ambiguous translated residues were removed. A V3J clonotype was defined by an identical inferred V gene, J gene, and CDR3 amino acid sequence. Percentage overlap between repertoires was calculated by dividing the number of shared unique clonotypes by the size of the smaller repertoire. RTK rarefaction, the Chao1 estimator, and Recon v2.1 estimates of unobserved clonotypes were used to assess repertoire richness. Generation probabilities were computed with OLGA for all TCRbeta clonotypes obtained by the gDNA method from a handful of donors. This is the immuneACCESS table as TCRdb keeps it, with only in-frame sequences that have V and J called. A part of the clones is gone; compared with another copy, unresolved V genes explain less than half, and the rest is unexplained. V and J calls and clone size are given by that table; D and trimming were obtained from the DNA. Within this sample are millions of clones, with just under 95% of them counted one time only. The ten biggest clones cover about 1.1% of the sample.

The germline V gene encodes CDR1 SGHTA and CDR2 FQGNSA. Relative to germline, V is 2 bases shorter and J is 1 base shorter, with 15 bases between their ends. From the cysteine through the phenylalanine, the CDR3 covers 16 amino acids. Solely the CDR3 DNA is kept, with 48 bases framed from the first base. As concerns this clone: Its recognized antigen is unknown. No much larger clone is present one base from it, and per-base qualities are unavailable.

The rearrangement combines TRBV7-2 with TRBJ2-7, with the D gene call left open. Material: naive CD8+ T cells sorted from blood. The cell subset or site label on this specimen signifies: CD45RA+CCR7+. This TCR was recovered from a man between 18 and 35 years old in good health. The DNA is as follows: TGTGCCAGCAGCTTATGGGCGGCGGACGGTTCCTACGAGCAGTACTTC. Translated, it reads CASSLWAADGSYEQYF.